This T cell receptor beta chain was captured in a study of CD8+ T cells in alopecia areata. Background on the study: Percent affected scalp area, the SALT score, rated treated patients' severity.

Per the germline V gene, CDR1 is MGHRA and CDR2 is YSYEKL. CDR3 length equals 14 residues. The J segment lost 5 bases and the V segment lost 6 bases, leaving 9 bases of the junction unmatched. Once RNA had been extracted, it was reverse transcribed into cDNA to act as the sequencing template. The protocol was immunoSEQ multiplex PCR, while the TCRdb copy is restricted to in-frame clones and leaves out a portion. The table includes under 150,000 clones, under 65% detected once. The treatment: oral pan-JAK inhibitor, 5-10 mg twice daily. The receptor comes from a human donor with alopecia areata. This specimen consisted of CD4+ T cells sorted from blood, obtained at week 4, from a patient treated with tofacitinib. The chain employs TRBV4-1 and TRBJ1-2, with TRBD1 identical over 7 bases. CDR3 region: CASSRTGVGYGYTF. CDR3 bases: TGCGCCAGCAGTCGCACAGGGGTAGGATATGGCTACACCTTC.